This T cell receptor (beta chain) stems from a study of blood T cell repertoires in COVID-19. The wider study: Specimens from acute and convalescent COVID-19 originated in the United States, Italy and Spain. From T cells, B-cell-depleted T cells, or PBMCs came the material, which was cDNA or gDNA.

With V trimmed by 1 base and J by 0 bases, 0 bases remained unmatched. CDR3 size: 14 residues. The V gene's germline CDR1 is SEHNR and CDR2 FQNEAQ (reference sequence). As originally analysed: The authors estimated nucleated cell counts from reference gene primer amplification. Sequenced by immunoSEQ multiplex PCR; TCRdb stores in-frame clones only, minus some. Clonal size and the V and J genes are those of that table, whereas D and trimming came from the DNA. The top ten clones hold 25% to 30% of a sample with 100,000 to 150,000 clones, around 86% of them seen once. Sequenced: peripheral blood. This sequence was found in a woman aged 80 or older with acute or convalescent COVID-19. The chain has TRBV7-9 and TRBJ2-7; TRBD1 aligns across 7 bases. CDR3 DNA sequence: TGTGCCAGCAGCTTAGGGACAGGCTCCTACGAGCAGTACTTC. Translation: CASSLGTGSYEQYF.